This T cell receptor beta chain derives from a study of naive and memory T cell subsets. Two oligonucleotides, mixed equimolar, formed the beta constant-region primer covering TRBC1 and TRBC2. Ligated cDNA was amplified by four rounds of PCR with nested alpha and beta constant-region primers and SP2. TCRdb redid the calling of the UMI-ligation and nested PCR reads with MiXCR, one entry per CDR3 protein. Of approximately 80,000 distinct CDR3 sequences listed, 9% to 9.5% are singletons. Comments on this clonotype: Its cognate antigen is unknown.

Study-wide results and caveats: Diversity fell and Gini index rose from naive through CM, EM, EMRA.

The ends were cut back, 5 bases at V and 2 bases at J, with 16 bases in the middle. Germline CDR1 MNHEY, CDR2 SMNVEV (reference sequence). The CDR3 is 15 residues long. V usage is TRBV27 and J usage is TRBJ2-7, with D perhaps TRBD1 (6 bases). This TCR was recovered from a human donor in good health. Sequences were obtained from naive CD8+ T cells from blood. CDR3 in DNA: TGTGCCAGCAGTCCCCCGACAGGATCTGCCTACGAGCAGTACTTC. This sequence encodes CASSPPTGSAYEQYF.